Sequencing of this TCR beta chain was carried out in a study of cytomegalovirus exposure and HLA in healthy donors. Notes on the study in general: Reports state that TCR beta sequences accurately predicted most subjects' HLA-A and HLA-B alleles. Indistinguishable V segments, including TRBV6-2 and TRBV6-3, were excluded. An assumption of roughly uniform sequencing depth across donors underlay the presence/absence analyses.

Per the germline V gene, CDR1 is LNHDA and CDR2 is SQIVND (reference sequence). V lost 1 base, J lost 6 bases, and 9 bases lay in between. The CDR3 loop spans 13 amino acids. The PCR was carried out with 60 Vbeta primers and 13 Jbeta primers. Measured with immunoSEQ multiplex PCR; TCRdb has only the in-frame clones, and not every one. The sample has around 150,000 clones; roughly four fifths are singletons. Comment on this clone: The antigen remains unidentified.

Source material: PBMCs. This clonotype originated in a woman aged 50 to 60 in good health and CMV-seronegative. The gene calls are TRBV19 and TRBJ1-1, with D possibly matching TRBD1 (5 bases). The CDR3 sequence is CASSIVSRAEAFF. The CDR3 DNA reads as TGTGCCAGTAGTATAGTTTCCAGGGCTGAAGCTTTCTTT.